This is a list of T cell receptor beta chains from one sample in a study of blood T cell repertoires in COVID-19. Method: immunoSEQ multiplex PCR; TCRdb's copy keeps in-frame clones and lacks some. The table shows more than 300,000 clones, with 70% to 90% occurring only once. The sequenced sample consisted of PBMCs or T cells enriched from blood (not recorded which). These receptors came from a woman aged 18-30 years who had recovered from COVID-19. Both conserved end residues are part of each CDR3. A D gene is named only where the DNA matches it firmly. Where a row states a size, it is once, few, many or the class of an expanded clone; other rows omit it.

v_call: TRBV7-9; clone_size: -; j_call: TRBJ2-3; d_call: -; cdr3_length: 17; cdr3_nt: TGTGCCAGCAGCCTTTCCCTTAAGCAGGGTCATACAGATACGCAGTATTTT; cdr3_aa: CASSLSLKQGHTDTQYF
v_call: TRBV20-1; clone_size: -; j_call: TRBJ2-3; d_call: TRBD2; cdr3_length: 14; cdr3_nt: TGCAGTGCTAGTAGCCTAGCGGTCACAGATACGCAGTATTTT; cdr3_aa: CSASSLAVTDTQYF
v_call: TRBV5-1; clone_size: -; j_call: TRBJ2-1; d_call: TRBD2; cdr3_length: 16; cdr3_nt: TGCGCCAGCAGCTTTGGACTAGCGGGAGTGAGTGGGGAGCAGTTCTTC; cdr3_aa: CASSFGLAGVSGEQFF
v_call: TRBV5-1; clone_size: -; j_call: TRBJ2-2; d_call: TRBD1; cdr3_length: 17; cdr3_nt: TGCGCCAGCAGCTTGGGTCGGGACAGGGTGGACACCGGGGAGCTGTTTTTT; cdr3_aa: CASSLGRDRVDTGELFF
v_call: TRBV3-1/TRBV3-2; clone_size: -; j_call: TRBJ1-2; d_call: -; cdr3_length: 15; cdr3_nt: TGTGCCAGCAGCCAGGGAAGGGGTCGGTACTATGGCTACACCTTC; cdr3_aa: CASSQGRGRYYGYTF
v_call: TRBV28; clone_size: -; j_call: TRBJ1-1; d_call: -; cdr3_length: 14; cdr3_nt: TGTGCCAGCAGTTTACCAGTGTCGAACACTGAAGCTTTCTTT; cdr3_aa: CASSLPVSNTEAFF
v_call: TRBV4-2; clone_size: -; j_call: TRBJ1-2; d_call: -; cdr3_length: 15; cdr3_nt: TGTGCCAGCAGCCATCCTTCGCAGGGAAGTTATGGCTACACCTTC; cdr3_aa: CASSHPSQGSYGYTF
v_call: TRBV10-3; clone_size: -; j_call: TRBJ2-1; d_call: TRBD1; cdr3_length: 14; cdr3_nt: TGTGCCATCAGAGGGACAGGGGGCCGCAATGAGCAGTTCTTC; cdr3_aa: CAIRGTGGRNEQFF
v_call: TRBV9; clone_size: few; j_call: TRBJ1-1; d_call: -; cdr3_length: 14; cdr3_nt: TGTGCCAGCAGCGTAGAGGGGATGAACACTGAAGCTTTCTTT; cdr3_aa: CASSVEGMNTEAFF
v_call: TRBV27; clone_size: -; j_call: TRBJ1-4; d_call: -; cdr3_length: 16; cdr3_nt: TGTGCCAGCAGTCCTCACCCCGGGGGGGCTAATGAAAAACTGTTTTTT; cdr3_aa: CASSPHPGGANEKLFF
v_call: TRBV7-6; clone_size: -; j_call: TRBJ2-5; d_call: -; cdr3_length: 13; cdr3_nt: TGTGCCAGCAGCTCAACGCAGGGCGGGACCCAGTACTTC; cdr3_aa: CASSSTQGGTQYF
v_call: TRBV7-9; clone_size: -; j_call: TRBJ1-1; d_call: TRBD1; cdr3_length: 16; cdr3_nt: TGTGCCAGCAGCCCAGATACAGGGGGATGGAACACTGAAGCTTTCTTT; cdr3_aa: CASSPDTGGWNTEAFF
v_call: TRBV19; clone_size: -; j_call: TRBJ1-4; d_call: -; cdr3_length: 16; cdr3_nt: TGTGCCAGTAGTAGGACCCCAGGGACAACTAATGAAAAACTGTTTTTT; cdr3_aa: CASSRTPGTTNEKLFF
v_call: TRBV6-5; clone_size: -; j_call: TRBJ1-5; d_call: -; cdr3_length: 16; cdr3_nt: TGTGCCAGCAGTTTGGACATATATACTAGCAATCAGCCCCAGCATTTT; cdr3_aa: CASSLDIYTSNQPQHF
v_call: TRBV11-3; clone_size: -; j_call: TRBJ2-1; d_call: TRBD2; cdr3_length: 16; cdr3_nt: TGTGCCAGCAGCTTATTGGGGACTAGTGGGTCAAATGAGCAGTTCTTC; cdr3_aa: CASSLLGTSGSNEQFF